Below are 16 T cell receptor beta chains sequenced from a single sample in a study of T-cell reconstitution after alpha-beta-depleted transplantation in children (dated by TCRdb to about 2016). Library preparation used PCR. These reads were obtained on an Illumina HiSeq 2500. Molecular barcoding was employed in the preparation of TCR libraries, with unique molecular identifiers being used to normalize TCRbeta repertoire quantification. The public reads were reanalyzed by TCRdb: fastp trimming at Q25, MiXCR alignment, in-frame beta chains only. Every CDR3 protein is listed once, alongside the most common genes and DNA of its rows. This sample has more than 300,000 distinct CDR3 sequences in its table, and roughly 15% of those were observed once. The ten largest clones capture around two fifths of the sample. The treatment or condition label, as the study defines it: allogeneic hematopoietic cell transplantation with graft depleted of TCRalphabeta T cells and CD19 B cells.

This sample comprised PBMCs, mostly from graft donor cells, obtained 360 days after TCRalphabeta/CD19-depleted stem cell transplant. The source of these receptors is a male patient aged 2 to 9 who had a stem cell transplant for acute lymphoblastic leukemia, so the T cells may come from the graft donor.

V gene TRBV7-2 combines with J gene TRBJ1-2, with no clear D. Germline-derived CDR1 and CDR2 are SGHTA and FQGNSA. There are 14 residues in the CDR3. V was cut by 1 base and J by 8 bases, with 14 bases left in between. Here the CDR3 reads CASSLDVRTGGYTF. The CDR3 DNA follows: TGTGCCAGCAGCTTAGATGTCAGGACGGGAGGCTACACCTTC.

This clonotype was counted ten times or more. V usage is TRBV12-3 or TRBV12-4 and J usage is TRBJ2-1, with 7 nucleotides matching TRBD1. The V and J ends lost 7 bases and 8 bases, in that order; junction bases with no gene match: 11. The CDR3 sequence is 14 residues long. CDR3 sequence: CASTRTGKADEQFF. CDR3 in DNA: TGTGCCAGCACCAGGACAGGAAAGGCGGATGAGCAGTTCTTC.

In this sample, this clonotype turned up a few times. The genes are TRBV20-1 and TRBJ1-2; maybe TRBD1 (5 bases). The CDR3 covers 15 residues. V dropped 2 bases and J dropped 4 bases, with 17 bases sitting between them. Germline V gene lookup returns CDR1 DFQATT and CDR2 SNEGSKA (reference sequence). The CDR3 DNA reads TGCAGTGCTAGATCCTCGGGGGAGAGGGGCTATGGCTACACCTTC. Amino acids: CSARSSGERGYGYTF.

The CDR3 bases are TGTGCCAGCAGTTACACAGGGGGCCCCTACGAGCAGTACTTC. Encoded protein: CASSYTGGPYEQYF. V gene TRBV27 combines with J gene TRBJ2-7; 9 nucleotides agree with TRBD1. The V gene end was trimmed by 4 bases and the J gene end by 2 bases; junction bases not matched to a gene: 3. The CDR3 totals 14 residues. CDR1 MNHEY and CDR2 SMNVEV come from the germline V gene (reference sequence).

This clonotype has ten or more counts. The chain is built from TRBV7-2 and TRBJ1-1, with D possibly matching TRBD1 (5 bases). The V gene lost 5 bases and the J gene lost 3 bases, with 19 bases spanning the gap. The CDR3 totals 16 residues. Germline V gene lookup returns CDR1 SGHTA and CDR2 FQGNSA. The CDR3 here is CASSPSTRGRYTEAFF. CDR3 in DNA: TGTGCCAGCAGCCCTTCGACGAGGGGCCGGTACACTGAAGCTTTCTTT.

As regards this clonotype: A read error may account for a junction end that differs from germline. The chain uses TRBV5-6 and TRBJ2-1; a weak D match, TRBD2 (5 bases). The CDR3 spans 15 residues. From germline, CDR1 is SGHDT and CDR2 YYEEEE. The CDR3 protein is CASSRGQNSYDEQFF. CDR3 in DNA: TGTGCCAGCAGCCGAGGGCAGAATTCCTACGATGAGCAGTTCTTC.

The chain has TRBV29-1 and TRBJ2-1; D is undetermined. Germline loops: CDR1 SQVTM, CDR2 ANQGSEA. The CDR3 runs to 16 residues. Trimming stripped 1 base from V and 8 bases from J, with 21 bases between. The CDR3 coding sequence is TGCAGCGTTGAAGCCGCCGCCGGCCTCTCTGTCGATGAGCAGTTCTTC. This codes for CSVEAAAGLSVDEQFF.

The chain has TRBV20-1 and TRBJ2-3; 10 bases are shared with TRBD2. The CDR3 has 15 amino acids. Germline values: CDR1 DFQATT, CDR2 SNEGSKA (reference sequence). The ends lost 6 bases at V and 2 bases at J; junction bases unmatched: 8. Here the CDR3 DNA reads TGCAGTGCCCAACGACTAGCGGGTATCACAGATACGCAGTATTTT. Translation: CSAQRLAGITDTQYF.

This clonotype was recorded a few times. The chain is built from TRBV9 and TRBJ2-1; D is undetermined. The germline CDR1 and CDR2 sequences are SGDLS and YYNGEE. The CDR3 has 15 amino acids. The V and J ends lost 0 bases and 7 bases respectively, with 14 bases between them. The CDR3 region is CASSVDGLQANEQFF. The CDR3 DNA follows: TGTGCCAGCAGCGTAGACGGGCTTCAGGCAAATGAGCAGTTCTTC.

This rearrangement joins TRBV29-1 to TRBJ2-3; D gene ambiguous. V gave up 7 bases and J gave up 2 bases, with 10 bases separating them. Germline V lookup: CDR1 SQVTM, CDR2 ANQGSEA. The CDR3 is made up of 12 amino acids. The CDR3 sequence is CSAPWTTDTQYF. The CDR3 DNA sequence: TGCAGCGCCCCCTGGACCACAGATACGCAGTATTTT.

This clonotype has only a few counts. This chain connects TRBV6-5 to TRBJ2-1, with TRBD2 matching over 11 bases. V was pared by 2 bases and J by 10 bases, with 13 bases of the junction left unmatched. Per germline, CDR1 MNHEY and CDR2 SVGAGI. There are 17 residues in the CDR3. CDR3 protein: CASSYIQLAGVPGEQFF. CDR3 DNA sequence: TGTGCCAGCAGTTACATCCAACTAGCGGGAGTTCCCGGGGAGCAGTTCTTC.

This sequence joins TRBV10-2 and TRBJ2-7; D possibly corresponds to TRBD1 (6 bases). This CDR3 contains 15 residues. Germline loops: CDR1 WSHSY, CDR2 SAAADI. With 0 bases removed from V and 2 bases from J, the gap between germline ends came to 11 bases. Here the CDR3 reads CASSESRDKTYEQYF. CDR3 coding DNA: TGCGCCAGCAGTGAGTCGAGGGACAAAACCTACGAGCAGTACTTC.

The chain links TRBV20-1 to TRBJ2-3; 9 nucleotides align to TRBD2. Germline CDR1 DFQATT, CDR2 SNEGSKA (reference sequence). Unmatched junction bases numbered 23, after V lost 6 bases and J lost 4 bases. This CDR3 spans 19 amino acids. CDR3 protein: CSAPTSGSSSGLTADTQYF. The CDR3 DNA sequence: TGCAGTGCCCCTACTAGCGGGTCCAGCTCAGGGCTCACCGCAGATACGCAGTATTTT.

This chain links TRBV5-1 with TRBJ2-2; the D call may be TRBD1 or TRBD2 (6 bases each). This CDR3 region has 15 residues. V shed 4 bases and J shed 4 bases, with 14 bases lying between them. Germline CDR1 SGHRS, CDR2 YFSETQ. As DNA, the CDR3 is TGCGCCAGCAGCCGCGGGACAACCCCCACCGGGGAGCTGTTTTTT. This translates into CASSRGTTPTGELFF.

This clonotype has more than one count but fewer than ten. The chain couples TRBV11-2 to TRBJ2-3; a weak D match, TRBD2 (5 bases). Germline-derived CDR1 and CDR2 are SGHAT and FQNNGV. The CDR3 is made up of 16 amino acids. Trimming shortened V by 4 bases and J by 0 bases, and 14 bases separated the two germline ends. The CDR3: CASSSLSGNSTDTQYF. The CDR3 region has the DNA TGTGCCAGCAGCTCCCTGTCGGGGAATAGCACAGATACGCAGTATTTT.

This chain uses TRBV7-9 with TRBJ2-3; D gene ambiguous. The CDR3 spans 12 residues. Germline CDR1 reads SEHNR; CDR2 reads FQNEAQ (reference sequence). V was trimmed by 6 bases and J by 5 bases, leaving 9 bases between them. Here the CDR3 reads CASRILEDTQYF. DNA for the CDR3: TGTGCCAGCAGGATCTTAGAAGATACGCAGTATTTT.